Shown below are 16 T cell receptor beta chains from a single sample sequenced in a study of identical twins. One entry per CDR3 protein results from TCRdb running MiXCR on the 5' RACE reads. The sample includes about 890,000 distinct CDR3 sequences, roughly an eighth of them seen just once. The data also belong to a second study, concerning yellow fever vaccine responses in identical twins.

Sequencing input: PBMCs. The receptors derive from a woman between 18 and 29 years old in good health.

CDR3 amino acids: CSARMTGISTDTQYF. CDR3 coding DNA: TGCAGTGCCCGCATGACCGGGATTAGCACAGATACGCAGTATTTT. The V and J genes are TRBV20-1 and TRBJ2-3, with D perhaps TRBD2 (5 bases). CDR3 length equals 15 residues. V was trimmed by 6 bases and J by 0 bases, leaving 16 bases between them. Germline V gene lookup returns CDR1 DFQATT and CDR2 SNEGSKA (reference sequence).

This clonotype was detected only a few times. The rearrangement uses TRBV27 and TRBJ2-7, with TRBD1 as a possible D gene (6 bases). Germline V CDR1 and CDR2: MNHEY, SMNVEV (reference sequence). Trimming stripped 8 bases from V and 6 bases from J, with 14 bases between. The CDR3 is 12 residues long. The DNA of the CDR3 is TGTGCCAGCGTAGGACAGACCTCCGAGCAGTACTTC. Translation gives CASVGQTSEQYF.

The chain employs TRBV5-6 and TRBJ2-7; D perhaps matches TRBD1 (5 bases). The CDR3 spans 14 residues. The germline V and J ends were trimmed by 0 bases and 2 bases, with 9 bases remaining between them. The germline V gene encodes CDR1 SGHDT and CDR2 YYEEEE. CDR3 coding DNA: TGTGCCAGCAGCTTGGGACAGACCCCCTACGAGCAGTACTTC. Translating it yields CASSLGQTPYEQYF.

This chain uses TRBV11-2 with TRBJ2-1, with TRBD2 matching over 13 bases. The CDR3 is 23 residues long. The V and J ends lost 0 bases and 1 base, in that order; junction bases with no gene match: 18. The germline gives CDR1 SGHAT, CDR2 FQNNGV. The CDR3 loop reads CASSLDRWTSGSTPYSSYNEQFF. DNA for the CDR3: TGTGCCAGCAGCTTAGATCGGTGGACTAGCGGGAGTACGCCCTACTCATCCTACAATGAGCAGTTCTTC.

This clonotype has at least ten counts. The rearrangement uses TRBV12-3 or TRBV12-4 and TRBJ1-1; perhaps TRBD1 as D (5 bases). The CDR3 covers 14 residues. V lost 5 bases to trimming and J lost 1 base, with 11 bases between them. The CDR3 sequence is CASSKNRWNTEAFF. The CDR3 DNA follows: TGTGCCAGCAGTAAAAACAGGTGGAACACTGAAGCTTTCTTT.

This clonotype was found a few times. This sequence joins TRBV6-5 and TRBJ1-1; D remains unclear. The V end was cut by 0 bases, the J end by 4 bases, with 15 bases between. In germline, CDR1 is MNHEY, CDR2 SVGAGI. The CDR3 spans 16 residues. The DNA for the CDR3 is TGTGCCAGCAGTTACTCATTCTATCCCCGAATCACTGAAGCTTTCTTT. Its protein product is CASSYSFYPRITEAFF.

The chain is built from TRBV28 and TRBJ2-5, with 11 positions matching TRBD2. V was pared by 5 bases and J by 5 bases, with 16 bases of the junction left unmatched. The CDR3 consists of 18 residues. Looked up from germline, CDR1 is MDHEN and CDR2 is SYDVKM. This CDR3 reads CASSRDLAGGGSAETQYF. CDR3 nucleotide sequence: TGTGCCAGCAGTCGGGACCTAGCGGGAGGAGGGTCAGCGGAGACCCAGTACTTC.

This clonotype turned up a few times. J is TRBJ1-1 and V is TRBV20-1; D possibly corresponds to TRBD1 (6 bases). Germline CDR1 reads DFQATT; CDR2 reads SNEGSKA (reference sequence). The CDR3 runs 15 residues. Deletions cut 3 bases from V and 1 base from J, with 15 bases between. CDR3 loop: CSARDTKGGNTEAFF. In DNA, the CDR3 is TGCAGTGCTAGGGATACCAAGGGGGGGAACACTGAAGCTTTCTTT.

The chain uses TRBV18 and TRBJ2-1, with 12 bases that match TRBD2. V was pared by 3 bases and J by 5 bases, with 5 bases of the junction left unmatched. The CDR3 is made up of 16 amino acids. Per germline, CDR1 KGHSH and CDR2 LQKENI. The CDR3 is CASSPSTSGSHNEQFF. In DNA form, the CDR3 reads TGTGCCAGCTCACCTTCGACTAGCGGGAGCCACAATGAGCAGTTCTTC. The complete variable domain, with remaining parts taken from reference TRBV18 and TRBJ2-1, reads NAGVMQNPRHLVRRRGQEARLRCSPMKGHSHVYWYRQLPEEGLKFMVYLQKENIIDESGMPKERFSAEFPKEGPSILRIQQVVRGDSAAYFCASSPSTSGSHNEQFFGPGTRLTVL.

This clonotype appeared many times. The chain links TRBV10-3 to TRBJ2-3; D not resolved. Germline V gene lookup returns CDR1 ENHRY and CDR2 SYGVKD. The CDR3 is 14 amino acids. The germline V and J ends were trimmed by 0 bases and 2 bases, with 6 bases remaining between them. CDR3 DNA sequence: TGTGCCATCAGTGAGTCGAAGGCCACAGATACGCAGTATTTT. Amino acid sequence: CAISESKATDTQYF.

The V gene is TRBV11-2, the J gene TRBJ2-7; 10 nucleotides align to TRBD2. After removal of 5 bases from V and 1 base from J, the junction contained 5 bases not matched to a gene. From germline, CDR1 is SGHAT and CDR2 FQNNGV. The CDR3 spans 15 residues. The CDR3: CASSLSGRLSYEQYF. CDR3 in DNA: TGTGCCAGCAGCCTTAGCGGGAGGCTTTCCTACGAGCAGTACTTC.

This clonotype has just a few counts. The gene calls are TRBV6-5 and TRBJ2-7, with a tentative D call TRBD2 (5 bases). Germline V gene sequence: CDR1 MNHEY, CDR2 SVGAGI. The CDR3 consists of 15 residues. Trimming left V 2 bases short and J 3 bases short, with 14 bases between. CDR3: CASSYELASGYEQYF. The DNA for the CDR3 is TGTGCCAGCAGTTACGAGTTAGCGAGTGGCTACGAGCAGTACTTC.

The rearrangement links TRBV21-1 to TRBJ1-2. TRBV21-1 is designated a pseudogene. The CDR3 sequence is 14 residues long. The CDR3 is CASTKRVNPYGYTF. In DNA, the CDR3 is TGTGCCAGCACCAAGAGGGTAAACCCTTATGGCTACACCTTC.

This clonotype was seen a few times. The chain has TRBV5-1 and TRBJ2-3, with 8 bases fitting TRBD2. From germline, CDR1 is SGHRS and CDR2 YFSETQ. V dropped 2 bases and J dropped 2; count of bases not matched to a gene: 1. This CDR3 comprises 14 residues. CDR3 loop: CASSFSGNTDTQYF. The CDR3 region has the DNA TGCGCCAGCAGCTTTAGCGGGAACACAGATACGCAGTATTTT.

The chain joins TRBV7-3 to TRBJ1-1; D not resolved. Germline V gene sequence: CDR1 SGHTA, CDR2 FQGTGA. Trimming cost V 2 bases and J 3 bases, with 7 bases left between them. The CDR3 contains 13 residues. The CDR3 DNA sequence: TGTGCCAGCAGCTTATCCGCATACACTGAAGCTTTCTTT. It yields the protein CASSLSAYTEAFF.

This clonotype was counted many times. This chain connects TRBV12-3 or TRBV12-4 to TRBJ2-1; D is undetermined. Trimming removed 3 bases at V and 3 bases at J, with 9 bases between. CDR3 length: 14 residues. The CDR3, as DNA: TGTGCCAGCAGTTTCGGCGGAAACTACAATGAGCAGTTCTTC. This translates into CASSFGGNYNEQFF.